This TCR beta chain was sequenced during a study of regulatory T cells in long-lasting Graves disease. At the level of the study: Graves' cases, newly diagnosed, had used antithyroid drugs under 3 months. Notes on the study in general: The analysis examined peripheral blood only and excluded thyroid tissue.

From germline, CDR1 is SGHRS and CDR2 YFSETQ. The V end was cut by 0 bases, the J end by 6 bases, with 14 bases between. The CDR3 loop spans 15 amino acids. The time point denotes: newly diagnosed GD, antithyroid drugs for less than 3 months. Extracted RNA from PBMCs served as the source of the TCR library. The diagnosis of Graves' disease used American Thyroid Association guidelines. This clonotype was counted ten times or more. Its antigen is still unknown. Library construction for TCR beta used iRepertoire HTBI primers and Arm-PCR of CDR3 regions. MiXCR, applied by TCRdb to the multiplex PCR reads, yields one record per CDR3 protein. Of 400,000 to 500,000 distinct CDR3 sequences in the sample, roughly 17% are singletons; the top ten hold about a quarter. The same data also contributed to another study, on T cells in Graves' hyperthyroidism and ophthalmopathy. Per that study: In the first-round RT-PCR of the TCR CDR3, the HTBI primer set was used.

The clonotype comes from a woman aged 18-29 years with Graves disease. The chain recombines TRBV5-1 with TRBJ2-3; perhaps TRBD2 as D (5 bases). Sample: peripheral blood mononuclear cells (PBMCs), taken at new diagnosis, from a patient treated with antithyroid drugs. The CDR3 here is CASSLGGHQADTQYF. The CDR3 DNA reads TGCGCCAGCAGCTTGGGCGGGCACCAGGCGGATACGCAGTATTTT.